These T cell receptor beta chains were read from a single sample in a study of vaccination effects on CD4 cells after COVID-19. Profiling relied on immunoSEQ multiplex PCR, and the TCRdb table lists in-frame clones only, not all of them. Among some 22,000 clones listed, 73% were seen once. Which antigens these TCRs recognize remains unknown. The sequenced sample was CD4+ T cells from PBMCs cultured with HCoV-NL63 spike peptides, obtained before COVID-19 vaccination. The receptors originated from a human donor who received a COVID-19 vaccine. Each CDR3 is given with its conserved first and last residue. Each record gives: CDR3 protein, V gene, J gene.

CDR3aa: CASSLAGAGNSNQPQHF
v_gene: TRBV7-6
j_gene: TRBJ1-5

CDR3aa: CASSVVGQNTEAFF
v_gene: TRBV9
j_gene: TRBJ1-1

CDR3aa: CAWSDGTKYF
v_gene: TRBV30
j_gene: TRBJ2-7

CDR3aa: CSASNQGSYNSPLHF
v_gene: TRBV20-1
j_gene: TRBJ1-6

CDR3aa: CASSIGVGPYEQYF
v_gene: TRBV19
j_gene: TRBJ2-7

CDR3aa: CASSSGDYQETQYF
v_gene: TRBV28
j_gene: TRBJ2-5

CDR3aa: CASSLRQGFNSPLHF
v_gene: TRBV5-5
j_gene: TRBJ1-6

CDR3aa: CASSLGTSGSTDTQYF
v_gene: TRBV5-6
j_gene: TRBJ2-3

CDR3aa: CASSFAFGGTNYGYTF
v_gene: TRBV5-5
j_gene: TRBJ1-2

CDR3aa: CASSLEAGSAEAFF
v_gene: TRBV5-1
j_gene: TRBJ1-1

CDR3aa: CASSSLAGGHIDTQYF
v_gene: TRBV7-9
j_gene: TRBJ2-3

CDR3aa: CASSLAGVADEKLFF
v_gene: TRBV7-9
j_gene: TRBJ1-4

CDR3aa: CASSGMGYPNSPLHF
v_gene: TRBV6-5
j_gene: TRBJ1-6

CDR3aa: CASSLGGSYGYTF
v_gene: TRBV3-1/TRBV3-2
j_gene: TRBJ1-2

CDR3aa: CASSRTSGNTDTQYF
v_gene: TRBV6-2/TRBV6-3
j_gene: TRBJ2-3

CDR3aa: CASSYSEGRSTDTQYF
v_gene: TRBV9
j_gene: TRBJ2-3

CDR3aa: CASSEANGYGYTF
v_gene: TRBV6-1
j_gene: TRBJ1-2

CDR3aa: CASSVQPARGKETQYF
v_gene: TRBV9
j_gene: TRBJ2-5

CDR3aa: CASSSLAGGPNEQFF
v_gene: TRBV28
j_gene: TRBJ2-1

CDR3aa: CASSLSGKGNIQYF
v_gene: TRBV14
j_gene: TRBJ2-4

CDR3aa: CASSYDGVREKLFF
v_gene: TRBV6-5
j_gene: TRBJ1-4

CDR3aa: CASSALRTDTQYF
v_gene: TRBV12-3/TRBV12-4
j_gene: TRBJ2-3

CDR3aa: CASSLRGGTFF
v_gene: TRBV28
j_gene: TRBJ1-1

CDR3aa: CAGRKLALTGELFF
v_gene: TRBV2
j_gene: TRBJ2-2

CDR3aa: CASSQEGGTGFDEQYF
v_gene: TRBV4-3
j_gene: TRBJ2-7

CDR3aa: CASTMDSYEQYF
v_gene: TRBV2
j_gene: TRBJ2-7

CDR3aa: CASSLRGAGEAFF
v_gene: TRBV5-5
j_gene: TRBJ1-1

CDR3aa: CASSPWGGGYGYTF
v_gene: TRBV7-2
j_gene: TRBJ1-2

CDR3aa: CASSVVVAGVPNEQFF
v_gene: TRBV9
j_gene: TRBJ2-1

CDR3aa: CASRGTESYGYTF
v_gene: TRBV6-5
j_gene: TRBJ1-2

CDR3aa: CASSRGLYNEQFF
v_gene: TRBV25-1
j_gene: TRBJ2-1

CDR3aa: CASSLDPGKTQYF
v_gene: TRBV5-1
j_gene: TRBJ2-5

CDR3aa: CASSLNLGQGYNEQFF
v_gene: TRBV7-2
j_gene: TRBJ2-1

CDR3aa: CAWSLAGLSSYNEQFF
v_gene: TRBV30
j_gene: TRBJ2-1

CDR3aa: CASSQGLEDYGYTF
v_gene: TRBV4-3
j_gene: TRBJ1-2

CDR3aa: CASSQGLAGGPGDTQYF
v_gene: TRBV4-3
j_gene: TRBJ2-3

CDR3aa: CASSEQGVAKNIQYF
v_gene: TRBV19
j_gene: TRBJ2-4

CDR3aa: CASSLLQYGYTF
v_gene: TRBV28
j_gene: TRBJ1-2

CDR3aa: CASSLGQLNEKLFF
v_gene: TRBV4-1
j_gene: TRBJ1-4

CDR3aa: CSVGQAAEAFF
v_gene: TRBV29-1
j_gene: TRBJ1-1